The 4 T cell receptor beta chains listed next were all sequenced from one sample in a study of shared clonotypes between healthy human individuals. Profiled with immunoSEQ multiplex PCR; TCRdb holds only in-frame clones, not every one. The sample carries 2 million to 2.5 million clones, roughly 92% recorded once. The sample was naive CD4+ T cells from PBMCs. Documented subset: CD45RA+ positively selected. The receptors derive from a man aged 18-30 years in good health. Some clones in this sample may be carry-over from other donors' samples.

The rearrangement links TRBV6-6 to TRBJ2-1; TRBD2 matches at 9 bases. The V gene's germline CDR1 is MNHNY and CDR2 SVGAGI (reference sequence). The trim removed 7 bases at V and 3 bases at J, leaving 7 bases unmatched. The CDR3 extends over 15 amino acids. As DNA, the CDR3 is TGTGCCAGCACTAGGACTAGCGTGGTCTACAATGAGCAGTTCTTC. Translated, it gives CASTRTSVVYNEQFF.

The chain uses TRBV7-9 and TRBJ2-1; 15 bases align to TRBD2. Unmatched junction bases numbered 7, after V lost 3 bases and J lost 10 bases. The germline V gene has CDR1 SEHNR and CDR2 FQNEAQ (reference sequence). The CDR3 has 16 residues. CDR3: CASSFGTSGRRQEQFF. The DNA for the CDR3 is TGTGCCAGCAGCTTTGGGACTAGCGGGAGGCGACAAGAGCAGTTCTTC. Full variable domain (remainder filled in from reference TRBV7-9 and TRBJ2-1): DTGVSQNPRHKITKRGQNVTFRCDPISEHNRLYWYRQTLGQGPEFLTYFQNEAQLEKSRLLSDRFSAERPKGSFSTLEIQRTEQGDSAMYLCASSFGTSGRRQEQFFGPGTRLTVL.

This CDR3 reads CASSLGGMGQVTGELFF. The DNA for the CDR3 is TGTGCCAGCAGCTTGGGGGGAATGGGGCAGGTCACCGGGGAGCTGTTTTTT. This rearrangement joins TRBV5-4 to TRBJ2-2; D is perhaps TRBD1 (5 bases). Germline CDR1 SGHNT, CDR2 YYREEE (reference sequence). CDR3 length: 17 amino acids. Trimming removed 0 bases from V and 4 bases from J, with 16 bases in between.

The chain links TRBV14 to TRBJ2-2, with D possibly being TRBD1 (6 bases). Trimming cost V 10 bases and J 7 bases, with 16 bases left between them. CDR1 is SGHDN and CDR2 is FVKESK in the germline V gene. CDR3 size: 13 residues. CDR3 loop: CATTQGSHGELFF. CDR3 nucleotide sequence: TGTGCCACCACTCAGGGGAGTCACGGGGAGCTGTTTTTT.